Listed below are T cell receptor beta chains from one sample, sequenced in a study of blood T cell repertoires in COVID-19. Using immunoSEQ multiplex PCR, the repertoire was profiled, and TCRdb retains in-frame clones only, with some absent. The sample has 250,000 to 350,000 clones, approximately 89% seen once. The specimen was peripheral blood. The source of these receptors is a woman in her fifties or sixties with acute or convalescent COVID-19. Both conserved end residues are part of each CDR3. A D gene is named only where the DNA matches it firmly. Some rows have no size entry. The others give once, few or many, or a class for an expanded clone.

cdr3_nt cdr3_aa clone_size d_call j_call v_call
TGTGCCAGCAGCGCCTCGGGACTAGTAATCCAGAGCTCCTACAATGAGCAGTTCTTC CASSASGLVIQSSYNEQFF . TRBD2 TRBJ2-1 TRBV9
TGTGCCAGCAGCGTAGACGGCTACGAGCAGTACTTC CASSVDGYEQYF . . TRBJ2-7 TRBV9
TGTGCCAGCAGCTCGAGTGGGGAGGGAGCCAGAGAGACCCAGTACTTC CASSSSGEGARETQYF . TRBD2 TRBJ2-5 TRBV27
TGTGCCAGCAGCCAAGGGACAGGGTATTCACCCCTCCACTTT CASSQGTGYSPLHF . TRBD1 TRBJ1-6 TRBV3-1/TRBV3-2
TGTGCCATCAGCCCAGCGACAGGAAATACTAACTATGGCTACACCTTC CAISPATGNTNYGYTF few . TRBJ1-2 TRBV10-3
TGTGCCAGCACCGGGACTAGCGGGAGGGGGTCCTACAATGAGCAGTTCTTC CASTGTSGRGSYNEQFF once TRBD2 TRBJ2-1 TRBV7-2
TGCGCCAGCAGCCAGGGGACAGGGGGCAACACTGAAGCTTTCTTT CASSQGTGGNTEAFF . TRBD1 TRBJ1-1 TRBV4-1
TGTGCCAGCAGGAGGGGACAGTTGGATTCACCCCTCCACTTT CASRRGQLDSPLHF . TRBD1 TRBJ1-6 TRBV5-6
TGTGCCAGCAGACCACAGGGGTATCTGAACACTGAAGCTTTCTTT CASRPQGYLNTEAFF few TRBD1 TRBJ1-1 TRBV6-5
TGTGCCAGCAGCGAGAGACAGATCAATGAGCAGTTCTTC CASSERQINEQFF . . TRBJ2-1 TRBV7-2
TGTGCCAGCAGCGGGACTAGCGGGGGACAAGAGACCCAGTACTTC CASSGTSGGQETQYF . TRBD2 TRBJ2-5 TRBV7-2
TGTGCCAGCAGCCAGGGGATTAATGAAAAACTGTTTTTT CASSQGINEKLFF . . TRBJ1-4 TRBV6-5
TGTGCCACCAGTGAACTTCGGGAACCGGTTGGGGCCAACGTCCTGACTTTC CATSELREPVGANVLTF once . TRBJ2-6 TRBV24-1
TGTGCCAGCAGCCCAGGACAGGCGCTAGTCGAGCAGTACTTC CASSPGQALVEQYF . TRBD1 TRBJ2-7 TRBV28
TGTGCCAGCAGCTTAGGGACAGGGTTGGTCAATCAGCCCCAGCATTTT CASSLGTGLVNQPQHF few TRBD1 TRBJ1-5 TRBV7-2
TGTGCCAGCAGCTTCAGATCCGGGACTCCCTACGAGCAGTACTTC CASSFRSGTPYEQYF . . TRBJ2-7 TRBV5-5
TGTGCCAGCAGTGAACGGCGGGCTTTAGGTTCACCCCTCCACTTT CASSERRALGSPLHF . . TRBJ1-6 TRBV2
TGTGCCAGCAGTGCTTCCGGGACTAGGCCTTACGAGCAGTACTTC CASSASGTRPYEQYF . TRBD2 TRBJ2-7 TRBV2
TGTGCCAGCAGCGTAAGGCAGGGTACCTACAATGAGCAGTTCTTC CASSVRQGTYNEQFF . . TRBJ2-1 TRBV9
TGTGCCAGCAGCTCCCCAGCGGGGAGATCCTACAATGAGCAGTTCTTC CASSSPAGRSYNEQFF . TRBD2 TRBJ2-1 TRBV7-8
TGCGCCAGCAGCGTGGACAGGGTCAACTATGGCTACACCTTC CASSVDRVNYGYTF . TRBD1 TRBJ1-2 TRBV5-1